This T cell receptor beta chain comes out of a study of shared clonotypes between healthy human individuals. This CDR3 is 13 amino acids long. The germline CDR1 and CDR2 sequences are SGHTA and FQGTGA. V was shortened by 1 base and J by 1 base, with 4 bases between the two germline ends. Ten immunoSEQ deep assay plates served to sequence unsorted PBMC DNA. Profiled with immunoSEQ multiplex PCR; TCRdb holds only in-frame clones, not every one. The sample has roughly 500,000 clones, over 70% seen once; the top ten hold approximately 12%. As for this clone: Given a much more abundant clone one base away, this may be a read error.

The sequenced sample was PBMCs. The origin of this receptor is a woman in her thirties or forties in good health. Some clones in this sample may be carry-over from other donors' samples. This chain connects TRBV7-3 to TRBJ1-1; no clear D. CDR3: CASSLRGNTEAFF. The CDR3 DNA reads TGTGCCAGCAGCTTAAGGGGGAACACTGAAGCTTTCTTT.